The 9 T cell receptor beta chains reported below all come from one sample, sequenced in a study of blood T cells in healthy people across ages. The second PCR ran roughly 6 to 11 cycles with a sample-barcoded 5' primer and J-beta primers. TCRdb reprocessed the 5' RACE reads with MiXCR, giving one entry per CDR3 protein. The data show 730,000 or so distinct CDR3 sequences, with roughly two fifths seen just once and 20% to 25% held by the top ten. Sequenced material: blood. The receptor source for this set is a woman aged 55-70 years in good health.

This clonotype was detected a few times. The V gene is TRBV2, the J gene TRBJ1-2; D ambiguous. V dropped 9 bases and J dropped 3 bases, with 14 bases sitting between them. Germline assignment: CDR1 SNHLY and CDR2 FYNNEI. CDR3 size: 13 residues. CDR3 coding DNA: TGTGCCAGTAAACTGGAAAGGGACTATGGCTACACCTTC. Protein sequence: CASKLERDYGYTF.

This clonotype was detected a few times. The chain uses TRBV4-3 and TRBJ2-7; D call uncertain. From germline, CDR1 is LGHNA and CDR2 YSLEER. The ends were cut back, 0 bases at V and 2 bases at J, with 8 bases in the middle. The CDR3 covers 14 residues. The chain's CDR3 is CASSQDYTAYEQYF. The CDR3 DNA sequence: TGCGCCAGCAGCCAAGATTACACCGCCTACGAGCAGTACTTC.

The chain uses TRBV29-1 and TRBJ2-1; 11 positions agree with TRBD2. TRBJ2-7 explains the end of the DNA better; the J call may be wrong. Looked up from germline, CDR1 is SQVTM and CDR2 is ANQGSEA. This CDR3 region has 17 residues. The CDR3 nucleotides read TGCAGCGTTGAAGGTGTTAGCGGGAGGGGTTCCTACAATGAGCAGTACTTC. This gives the protein CSVEGVSGRGSYNEQYF.

The J gene is TRBJ1-2, the V gene TRBV9; D is undetermined. The length of the CDR3 is 14 residues. CDR1 is SGDLS, CDR2 YYNGEE, per germline. Trimming pared 0 bases from V and 2 bases from J, leaving 8 bases between. CDR3 sequence reads: CASSVGSGNYGYTF. Here the CDR3 DNA reads TGTGCCAGCAGCGTAGGGTCTGGGAACTATGGCTACACCTTC.

This clonotype showed up just a few times. This chain links TRBV5-1 with TRBJ2-7; the D is unclear. Trimming stripped 4 bases from V and 0 bases from J, with 11 bases between. Germline CDR1 and CDR2: SGHRS and YFSETQ. This CDR3 spans 14 amino acids. Here the CDR3 reads CASSVAPSSYEQYF. For the CDR3, the DNA is TGCGCCAGCAGCGTGGCTCCGAGCTCCTACGAGCAGTACTTC.

The CDR3 is CASSKVHRLAGVPASTDTQYF. DNA of the CDR3: TGTGCCAGCAGCAAAGTCCATCGACTAGCAGGAGTCCCCGCTAGCACAGATACGCAGTATTTT. The J gene is TRBJ2-3, the V gene TRBV21-1; TRBD2, the D gene given by the table, was not confirmed from the DNA. TRBV21-1 is tagged as a pseudogene. The CDR3 consists of 21 residues.

This clonotype was counted a few times. V gene TRBV10-3 combines with J gene TRBJ2-1; tentative D call: TRBD2 (5 bases). The CDR3 is made up of 14 amino acids. V gave up 4 bases and J gave up 5 bases, with 12 bases separating them. CDR1 is ENHRY, CDR2 SYGVKD, per germline. The CDR3 region is CAISVGTSNNEQFF. CDR3 DNA sequence: TGTGCCATCAGTGTTGGAACTAGTAACAATGAGCAGTTCTTC.

V gene TRBV6-2 or TRBV6-3 combines with J gene TRBJ2-7; weak D call: TRBD2 (6 bases). Germline V gene sequence: CDR1 MNHEY, CDR2 SVGEGT. The CDR3 has 14 amino acids. Trimming removed 6 bases at V and 4 bases at J, with 16 bases between. CDR3 nucleotides: TGTGCCAGCAGACCGCTCAGGGAGGTATACGAGCAGTACTTC. Its protein is CASRPLREVYEQYF.

J is TRBJ2-1 and V is TRBV25-1; D perhaps matches TRBD2 (6 bases). The length of the CDR3 is 14 residues. Germline CDR1 MGHDK, CDR2 SYGVNS. V shed 0 bases and J shed 10 bases, with 13 bases lying between them. For the CDR3, the DNA is TGTGCCAGCAGTGAATATCGGGAGCCTTGGGAGCAGTTCTTC. This encodes CASSEYREPWEQFF.